One and the same sample provided the 8 T cell receptor beta chains below, sequenced in a study of Ad26.COV2.S vaccination and SARS-CoV-2 variants. Indicated treatment: roughly 20 received Ad26.COV2.S at low or high dose, single or two shots; about 5 received placebo; per-sample allocation not given. The study sampled participants on day 63 after the first vaccine or placebo injection. The repertoire was sequenced with immunoSEQ multiplex PCR; TCRdb's copy has only in-frame clones and lacks some. The table includes fewer than 500,000 clones, over 75% detected once. Specimen: peripheral blood, collected in a trial of Ad26.COV2.S vaccine versus placebo. The receptor set was obtained from a person aged 18-65 years who received the Ad26.COV2.S COVID-19 vaccine or a placebo.

The chain has TRBV19 and TRBJ1-1; D unresolved. The germline V gene encodes CDR1 LNHDA and CDR2 SQIVND (reference sequence). The CDR3 extends over 15 amino acids. With 3 bases removed from V and 4 bases from J, the gap between germline ends came to 15 bases. Written as DNA, the CDR3 is TGTGCCAGTAGTATGGGAGGTCCTCCGGGCACTGAAGCTTTCTTT. Its translation: CASSMGGPPGTEAFF.

This rearrangement joins TRBV5-1 to TRBJ1-2; D is ambiguous. V was pared by 2 bases and J by 4 bases, with 21 bases between. The CDR3 is 17 amino acids. The V gene's germline CDR1 is SGHRS and CDR2 YFSETQ. The CDR3 protein is CASSLSWGTAGIYGYTF. The CDR3 region has the DNA TGCGCCAGCAGCTTATCCTGGGGTACTGCGGGTATCTATGGCTACACCTTC.

This chain links TRBV7-8 with TRBJ1-2; D ambiguous. Germline V gives CDR1 SGHVS, CDR2 FQNEAQ. The V gene lost 5 bases and the J gene lost 2 bases, with 15 bases spanning the gap. This CDR3 contains 15 residues. DNA of the CDR3: TGTGCCAGCAGCCCCCCCGGTAGCTTAAACTATGGCTACACCTTC. It translates to CASSPPGSLNYGYTF.

This chain uses TRBV29-1 with TRBJ2-1, with 10 bases identical to TRBD2. CDR1 SQVTM and CDR2 ANQGSEA come from the germline V gene. The trim removed 3 bases at V and 4 bases at J, leaving 6 bases unmatched. The CDR3 runs to 15 residues. As DNA, the CDR3 is TGCAGCGTTGACAAAGTAGCGGGAGGTTACAATGAGCAGTTCTTC. Translating it yields CSVDKVAGGYNEQFF.

CDR3 region: CASSAWGTDTQYF. In DNA form, the CDR3 reads TGCGCCAGCAGTGCATGGGGGACAGATACGCAGTATTTT. The chain links TRBV10-1 to TRBJ2-3; D tentatively fits TRBD1 or TRBD2 (5 bases each). With 4 bases removed from V and 3 bases from J, the gap between germline ends came to 8 bases. CDR1 and CDR2 (germline): WNHNN, SYGVQD (reference sequence). The CDR3 runs 13 residues.

The chain employs TRBV18 and TRBJ1-4; perhaps TRBD1 as D (5 bases). CDR1 and CDR2 from the germline V gene are KGHSH and LQKENI. The CDR3 totals 13 residues. V dropped 1 base and J dropped 8 bases, with 8 bases sitting between them. CDR3 bases: TGTGCCAGCTCACCACTTTGGGGCGAAAAACTGTTTTTT. This codes for CASSPLWGEKLFF.

The chain has TRBV7-9 and TRBJ1-4; D gene unclear. With 3 bases removed from V and 8 bases from J, the gap between germline ends came to 22 bases. Germline V gives CDR1 SEHNR, CDR2 FQNEAQ (reference sequence). The CDR3 is 17 residues long. The CDR3 loop is CASSFYRVGGRNEKLFF. In DNA, the CDR3 is TGTGCCAGCAGCTTTTACAGAGTGGGCGGACGGAACGAAAAACTGTTTTTT. Looking up the rest from reference TRBV7-9 and TRBJ1-4 gives the full variable domain: DTGVSQNPRHKITKRGQNVTFRCDPISEHNRLYWYRQTLGQGPEFLTYFQNEAQLEKSRLLSDRFSAERPKGSFSTLEIQRTEQGDSAMYLCASSFYRVGGRNEKLFFGSGTQLSVL.

The chain combines TRBV6-5 with TRBJ2-6; D is ambiguous. This CDR3 is built from 13 residues. Germline CDR1 reads MNHEY; CDR2 reads SVGAGI. Trimming removed 6 bases at V and 0 bases at J, with 3 bases between. This chain's CDR3 is CASSFSGANVLTF. DNA of the CDR3: TGTGCCAGCAGCTTCTCTGGGGCCAACGTCCTGACTTTC.